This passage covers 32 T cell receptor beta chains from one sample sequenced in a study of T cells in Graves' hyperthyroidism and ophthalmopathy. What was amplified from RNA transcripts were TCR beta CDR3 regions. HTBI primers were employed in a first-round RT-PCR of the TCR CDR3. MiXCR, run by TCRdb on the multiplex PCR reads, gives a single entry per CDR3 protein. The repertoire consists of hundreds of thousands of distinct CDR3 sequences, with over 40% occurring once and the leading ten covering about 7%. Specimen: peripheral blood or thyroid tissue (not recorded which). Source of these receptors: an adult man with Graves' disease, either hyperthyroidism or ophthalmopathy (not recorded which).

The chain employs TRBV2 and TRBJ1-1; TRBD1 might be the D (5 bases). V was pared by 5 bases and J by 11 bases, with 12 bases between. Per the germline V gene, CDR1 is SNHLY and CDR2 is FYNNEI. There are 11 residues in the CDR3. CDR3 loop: CASSRGVGAFF. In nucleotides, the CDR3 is TGTGCCAGCAGTCGGGGGGTGGGGGCTTTCTTT.

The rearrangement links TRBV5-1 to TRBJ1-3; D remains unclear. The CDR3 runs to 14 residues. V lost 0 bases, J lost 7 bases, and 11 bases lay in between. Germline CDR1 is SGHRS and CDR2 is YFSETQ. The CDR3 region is CASSLGAAMNTIYF. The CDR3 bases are TGCGCCAGCAGCTTGGGGGCAGCAATGAACACCATATATTTT. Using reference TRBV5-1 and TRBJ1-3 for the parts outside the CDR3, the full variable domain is KAGVTQTPRYLIKTRGQQVTLSCSPISGHRSVSWYQQTPGQGLQFLFEYFSETQRNKGNFPGRFSGRQFSNSRSEMNVSTLELGDSALYLCASSLGAAMNTIYFGEGSWLTVV.

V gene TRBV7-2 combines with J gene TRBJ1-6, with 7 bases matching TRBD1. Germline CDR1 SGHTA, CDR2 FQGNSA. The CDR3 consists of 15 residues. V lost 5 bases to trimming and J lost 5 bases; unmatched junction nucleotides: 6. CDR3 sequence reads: CASSVGDSDNSPLHF. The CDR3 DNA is TGTGCCAGCAGCGTTGGGGACAGCGATAATTCACCCCTCCACTTT.

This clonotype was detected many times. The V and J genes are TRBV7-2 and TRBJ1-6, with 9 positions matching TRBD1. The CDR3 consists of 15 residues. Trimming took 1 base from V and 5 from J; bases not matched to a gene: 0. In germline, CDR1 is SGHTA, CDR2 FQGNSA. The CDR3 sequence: CASSLGDRDNSPLHF. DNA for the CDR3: TGTGCCAGCAGCTTAGGGGACAGGGATAATTCACCCCTCCACTTT.

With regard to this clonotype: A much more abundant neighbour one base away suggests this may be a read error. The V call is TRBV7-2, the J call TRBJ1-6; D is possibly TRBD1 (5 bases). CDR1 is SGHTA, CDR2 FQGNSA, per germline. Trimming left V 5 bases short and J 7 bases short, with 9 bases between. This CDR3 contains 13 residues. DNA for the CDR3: TGTGCCAGCAGCCCCCCAGGGAATTCACCCCTCCACTTT. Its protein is CASSPPGNSPLHF.

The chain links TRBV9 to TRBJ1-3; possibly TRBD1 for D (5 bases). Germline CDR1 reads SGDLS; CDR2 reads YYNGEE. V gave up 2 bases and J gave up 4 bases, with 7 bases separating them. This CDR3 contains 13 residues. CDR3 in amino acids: CASSVKGGNTIYF. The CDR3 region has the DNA TGTGCCAGCAGCGTGAAGGGGGGAAACACCATATATTTT.

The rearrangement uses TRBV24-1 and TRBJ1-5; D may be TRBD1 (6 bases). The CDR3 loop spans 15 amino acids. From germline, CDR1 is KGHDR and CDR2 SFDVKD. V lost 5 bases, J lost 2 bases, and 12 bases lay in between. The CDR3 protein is CATSGGAEGNQPQHF. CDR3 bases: TGTGCCACCAGTGGGGGGGCAGAGGGCAATCAGCCCCAGCATTTT.

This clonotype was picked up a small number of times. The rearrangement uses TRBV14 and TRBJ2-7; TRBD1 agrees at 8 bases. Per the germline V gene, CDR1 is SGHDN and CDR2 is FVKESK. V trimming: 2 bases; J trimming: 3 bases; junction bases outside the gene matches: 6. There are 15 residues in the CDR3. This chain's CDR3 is CASSQSPTGDYEQYF. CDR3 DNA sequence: TGTGCCAGCAGCCAATCTCCGACAGGGGACTACGAGCAGTACTTC.

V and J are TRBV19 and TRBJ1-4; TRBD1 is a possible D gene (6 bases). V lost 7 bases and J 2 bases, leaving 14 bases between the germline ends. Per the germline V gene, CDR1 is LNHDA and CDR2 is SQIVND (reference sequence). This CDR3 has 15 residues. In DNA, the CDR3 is TGTGCCAGTAAGGAGGAGACAGGTACTAATGAAAAACTGTTTTTT. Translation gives CASKEETGTNEKLFF.

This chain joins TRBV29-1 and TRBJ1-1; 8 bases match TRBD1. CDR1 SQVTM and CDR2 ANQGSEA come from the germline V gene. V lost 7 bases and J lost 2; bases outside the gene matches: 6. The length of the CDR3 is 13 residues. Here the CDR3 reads CSARTGTNTEAFF. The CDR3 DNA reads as TGCAGCGCTCGGACAGGGACCAACACTGAAGCTTTCTTT. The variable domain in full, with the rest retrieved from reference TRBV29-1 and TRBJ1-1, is SAVISQKPSRDICQRGTSLTIQCQVDSQVTMMFWYRQQPGQSLTLIATANQGSEATYESGFVIDKFPISRPNLTFSTLTVSNMSPEDSSIYLCSARTGTNTEAFFGQGTRLTVV.

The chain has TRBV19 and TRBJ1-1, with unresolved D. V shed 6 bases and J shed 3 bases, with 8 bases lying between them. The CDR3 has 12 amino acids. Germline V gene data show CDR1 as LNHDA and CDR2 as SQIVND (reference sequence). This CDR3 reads CASRLSYTEAFF. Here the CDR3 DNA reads TGTGCCAGTAGACTCAGCTACACTGAAGCTTTCTTT.

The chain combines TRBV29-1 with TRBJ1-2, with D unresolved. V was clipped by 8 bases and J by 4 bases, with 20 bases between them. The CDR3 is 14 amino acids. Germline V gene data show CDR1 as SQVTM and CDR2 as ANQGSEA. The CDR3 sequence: CSPIGGTEIYGYTF. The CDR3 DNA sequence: TGCAGCCCTATAGGCGGCACGGAGATCTATGGCTACACCTTC.

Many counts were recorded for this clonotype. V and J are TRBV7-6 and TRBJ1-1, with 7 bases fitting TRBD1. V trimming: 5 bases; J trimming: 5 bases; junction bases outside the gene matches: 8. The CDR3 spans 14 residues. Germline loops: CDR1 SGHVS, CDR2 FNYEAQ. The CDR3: CASSPGQSITEAFF. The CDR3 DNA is TGTGCCAGCAGCCCGGGACAGTCCATTACTGAAGCTTTCTTT. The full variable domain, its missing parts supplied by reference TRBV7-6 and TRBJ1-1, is GAGVSQSPRYKVTKRGQDVALRCDPISGHVSLYWYRQALGQGPEFLTYFNYEAQQDKSGLPNDRFSAERPEGSISTLTIQRTEQRDSAMYRCASSPGQSITEAFFGQGTRLTVV.

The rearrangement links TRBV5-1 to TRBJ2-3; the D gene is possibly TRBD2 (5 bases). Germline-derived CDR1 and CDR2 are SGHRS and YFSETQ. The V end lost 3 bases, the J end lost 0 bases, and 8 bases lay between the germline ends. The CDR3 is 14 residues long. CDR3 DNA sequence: TGCGCCAGCAGCTCCGGGATAAGCACAGATACGCAGTATTTT. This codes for CASSSGISTDTQYF.

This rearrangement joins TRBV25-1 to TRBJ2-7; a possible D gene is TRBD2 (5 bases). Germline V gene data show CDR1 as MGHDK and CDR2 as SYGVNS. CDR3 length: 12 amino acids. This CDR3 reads CATVGGRYEQYF. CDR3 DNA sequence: TGTGCAACGGTTGGCGGGCGTTACGAGCAGTACTTC.

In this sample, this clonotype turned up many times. The CDR3, as DNA: TGCAGCGTCGAAAAGGACAGGGGCTACGAGCAGTACTTC. This encodes CSVEKDRGYEQYF. The gene calls are TRBV29-1 and TRBJ2-7, with 9 nucleotides matching TRBD1. The V segment lost 6 bases and the J segment 3 bases; nucleotides outside the gene matches: 6. The CDR3 sequence is 13 residues long. Germline values: CDR1 SQVTM, CDR2 ANQGSEA.

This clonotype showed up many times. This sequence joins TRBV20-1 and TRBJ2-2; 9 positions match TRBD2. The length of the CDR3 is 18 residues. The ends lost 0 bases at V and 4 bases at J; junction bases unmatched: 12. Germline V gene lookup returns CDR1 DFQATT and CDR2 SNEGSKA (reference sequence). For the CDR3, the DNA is TGCAGTGCTAGAGACAAGGGGCTTAGCGGGAGAAGCACCGGGGAGCTGTTTTTT. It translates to CSARDKGLSGRSTGELFF.

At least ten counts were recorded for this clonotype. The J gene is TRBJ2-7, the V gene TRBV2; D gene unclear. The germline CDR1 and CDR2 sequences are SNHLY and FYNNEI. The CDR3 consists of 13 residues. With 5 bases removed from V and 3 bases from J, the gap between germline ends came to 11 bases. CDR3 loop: CASSPNRLYEQYF. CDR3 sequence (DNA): TGTGCCAGCAGTCCCAACAGACTCTACGAGCAGTACTTC.

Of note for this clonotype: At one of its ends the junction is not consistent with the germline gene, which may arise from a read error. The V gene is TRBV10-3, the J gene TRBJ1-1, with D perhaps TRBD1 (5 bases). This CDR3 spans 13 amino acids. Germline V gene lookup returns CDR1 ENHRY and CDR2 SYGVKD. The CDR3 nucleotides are TGTGCCAGCAGTGGGGGGAGATACACTGAAGCTTTCTTT. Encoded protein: CASSGGRYTEAFF.

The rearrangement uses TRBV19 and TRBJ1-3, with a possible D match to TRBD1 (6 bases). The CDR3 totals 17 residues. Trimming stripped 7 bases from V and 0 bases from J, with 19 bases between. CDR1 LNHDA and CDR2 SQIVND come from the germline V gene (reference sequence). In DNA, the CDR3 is TGTGCCAGTATTCGGGGGCCGGGACAACCCTCTGGAAACACCATATATTTT. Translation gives CASIRGPGQPSGNTIYF.

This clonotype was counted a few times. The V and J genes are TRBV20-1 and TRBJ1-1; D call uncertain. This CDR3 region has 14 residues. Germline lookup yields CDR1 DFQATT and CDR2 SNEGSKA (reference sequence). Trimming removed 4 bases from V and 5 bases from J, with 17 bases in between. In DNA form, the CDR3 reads TGCAGTGCTACATTGGCCTTTTCGGGGACTGAAGCTTTCTTT. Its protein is CSATLAFSGTEAFF.

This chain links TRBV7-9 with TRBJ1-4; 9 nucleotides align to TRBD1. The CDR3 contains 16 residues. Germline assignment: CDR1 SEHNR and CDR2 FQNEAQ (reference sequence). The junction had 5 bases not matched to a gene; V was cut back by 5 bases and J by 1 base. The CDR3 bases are TGTGCCAGCAGCCCTCCGGGACAGGGAACTAATGAAAAACTGTTTTTT. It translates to CASSPPGQGTNEKLFF.

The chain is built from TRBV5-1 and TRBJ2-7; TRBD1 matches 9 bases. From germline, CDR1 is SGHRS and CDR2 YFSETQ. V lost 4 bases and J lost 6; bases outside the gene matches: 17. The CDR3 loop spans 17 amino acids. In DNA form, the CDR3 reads TGCGCCAGCAGCGACGACAGGGGGATCGGACTAAAAACCGAGCAGTACTTC. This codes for CASSDDRGIGLKTEQYF. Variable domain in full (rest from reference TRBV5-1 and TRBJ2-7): KAGVTQTPRYLIKTRGQQVTLSCSPISGHRSVSWYQQTPGQGLQFLFEYFSETQRNKGNFPGRFSGRQFSNSRSEMNVSTLELGDSALYLCASSDDRGIGLKTEQYFGPGTRLTVT.

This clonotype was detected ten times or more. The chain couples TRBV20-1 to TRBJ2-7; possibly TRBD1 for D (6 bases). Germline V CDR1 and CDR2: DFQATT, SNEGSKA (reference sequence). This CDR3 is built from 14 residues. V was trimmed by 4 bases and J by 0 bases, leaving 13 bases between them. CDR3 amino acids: CSANRDTTSYEQYF. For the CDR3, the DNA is TGCAGTGCTAACCGGGACACAACCTCCTACGAGCAGTACTTC.

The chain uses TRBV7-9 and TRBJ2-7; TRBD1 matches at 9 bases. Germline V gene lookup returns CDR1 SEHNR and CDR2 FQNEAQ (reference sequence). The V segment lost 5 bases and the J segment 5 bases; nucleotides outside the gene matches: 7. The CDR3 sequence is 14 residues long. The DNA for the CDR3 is TGTGCCAGCAGCCGCGGGACAGGGAATCACGAGCAGTACTTC. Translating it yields CASSRGTGNHEQYF.

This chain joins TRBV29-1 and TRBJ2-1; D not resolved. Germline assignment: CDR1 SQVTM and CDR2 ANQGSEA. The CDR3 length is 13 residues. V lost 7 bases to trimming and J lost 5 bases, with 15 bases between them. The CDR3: CSARRVAHNEQFF. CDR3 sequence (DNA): TGCAGCGCCAGAAGGGTGGCGCACAATGAGCAGTTCTTC.

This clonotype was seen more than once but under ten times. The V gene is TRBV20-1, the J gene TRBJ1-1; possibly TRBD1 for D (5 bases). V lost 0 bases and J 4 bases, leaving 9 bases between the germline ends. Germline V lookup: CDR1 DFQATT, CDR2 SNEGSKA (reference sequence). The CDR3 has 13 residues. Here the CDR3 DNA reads TGCAGTGCTAGAGATACAACAGGCACTGAAGCTTTCTTT. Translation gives CSARDTTGTEAFF.

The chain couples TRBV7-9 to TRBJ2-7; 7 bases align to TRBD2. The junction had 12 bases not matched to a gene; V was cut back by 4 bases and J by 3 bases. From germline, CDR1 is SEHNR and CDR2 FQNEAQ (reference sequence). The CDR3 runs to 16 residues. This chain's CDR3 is CASSSSSGLGIYEQYF. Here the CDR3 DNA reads TGTGCCAGCAGCTCATCTAGCGGCCTGGGTATCTACGAGCAGTACTTC.

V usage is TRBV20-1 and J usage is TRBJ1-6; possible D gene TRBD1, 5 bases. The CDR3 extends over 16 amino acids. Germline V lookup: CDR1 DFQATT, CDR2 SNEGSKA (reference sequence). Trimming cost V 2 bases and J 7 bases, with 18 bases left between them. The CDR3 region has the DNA TGCAGTGCTAGAATCTCTGGGGGGACGGCGAATTCACCCCTCCACTTT. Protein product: CSARISGGTANSPLHF.

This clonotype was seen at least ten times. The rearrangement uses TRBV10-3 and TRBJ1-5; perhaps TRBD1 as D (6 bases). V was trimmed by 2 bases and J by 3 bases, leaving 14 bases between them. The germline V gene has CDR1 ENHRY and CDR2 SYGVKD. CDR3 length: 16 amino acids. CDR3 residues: CAISEAGGQYNQPQHF. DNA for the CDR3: TGTGCCATCAGTGAGGCGGGGGGGCAGTACAATCAGCCCCAGCATTTT.

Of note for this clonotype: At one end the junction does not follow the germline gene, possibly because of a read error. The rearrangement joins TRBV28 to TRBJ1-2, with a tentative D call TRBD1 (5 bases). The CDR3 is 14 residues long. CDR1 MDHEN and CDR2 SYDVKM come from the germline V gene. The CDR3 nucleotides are TGTGCCGGCAGATACAGGACTTCTAACTATGGCTACACCTTC. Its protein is CAGRYRTSNYGYTF.

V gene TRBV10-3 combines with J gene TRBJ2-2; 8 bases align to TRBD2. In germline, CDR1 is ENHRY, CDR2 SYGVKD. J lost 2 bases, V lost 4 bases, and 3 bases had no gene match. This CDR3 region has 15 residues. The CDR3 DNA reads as TGTGCCATCAGTGTACTAGCGGAAAACACCGGGGAGCTGTTTTTT. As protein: CAISVLAENTGELFF.